Listed below are T cell receptor beta chains from one sample, sequenced in a study of blood T cell repertoires in COVID-19. Profiled with immunoSEQ multiplex PCR; TCRdb holds only in-frame clones, not every one. The repertoire holds about 120,000 clones, with around nine tenths as singletons. The sequencing sample was made of peripheral blood. The receptors derive from a human donor with acute or convalescent COVID-19. The donor label of this sample is uncertain. CDR3s include the opening cysteine and the closing phenylalanine or tryptophan. Each record gives: D gene, J gene, V gene, clone size, CDR3 protein, CDR3 DNA. D genes are given only for firm matches. The size of a clone is reported for some rows only, either as once, few or many, or as a class for expanded clones.

>-|TRBJ1-3|TRBV7-3|once
CASSSQGPGNTIYF
TGTGCCAGCAGCTCACAGGGACCTGGAAACACCATATATTTT
>TRBD1|TRBJ2-1|TRBV6-5|-
CASTIGTGRGMQFF
TGTGCCAGCACTATCGGGACAGGGCGGGGAATGCAGTTCTTC
>TRBD2|TRBJ2-1|TRBV6-2/TRBV6-3|-
CASSYPQTSGRAWQFF
TGTGCCAGCAGTTACCCTCAGACTAGCGGGAGGGCCTGGCAGTTCTTC
>-|TRBJ1-5|TRBV7-2|-
CASSLTGPINQPQHF
TGTGCCAGCAGCTTAACAGGGCCGATCAATCAGCCCCAGCATTTT
>TRBD2|TRBJ2-1|TRBV7-6|-
CASSRLAGGSYNEQFF
TGTGCCAGCAGCCGACTAGCGGGGGGCTCCTACAATGAGCAGTTCTTC
>-|TRBJ2-7|TRBV7-8|-
CASSFSAVREQYF
TGTGCCAGCAGCTTCTCTGCGGTCCGGGAGCAGTACTTC
>-|TRBJ1-1|TRBV6-5|-
CASSYSLGNTEAFF
TGTGCCAGCAGTTACTCGCTCGGGAACACTGAAGCTTTCTTT
>TRBD1|TRBJ2-1|TRBV18|-
CASSPRDSHNEQFF
TGTGCCAGCTCACCAAGGGACAGTCACAATGAGCAGTTCTTC
>TRBD2|TRBJ2-3|TRBV7-2|-
CASSVAGARQYTQYF
TGTGCCAGCAGCGTAGCGGGGGCCAGGCAGTATACGCAGTATTTT
>TRBD1|TRBJ1-3|TRBV10-3|-
CAISVQGAGNTIYF
TGTGCCATCAGCGTACAGGGGGCTGGAAACACCATATATTTT
>-|TRBJ1-5|TRBV5-8|-
CASSLALLGANSNQPQHF
TGTGCCAGCAGCTTGGCCTTATTAGGGGCCAATAGCAATCAGCCCCAGCATTTT
>-|TRBJ1-2|TRBV29-1|-
CSVGVSVRYTF
TGCAGCGTTGGAGTATCGGTCCGCTACACCTTC
>-|TRBJ2-6|TRBV24-1|-
CATSDSAYSGANVLTF
TGTGCCACCAGTGATTCCGCCTACTCTGGGGCCAACGTCCTGACTTTC
>-|TRBJ1-6|TRBV6-6|-
CASSYSLRDFGSPLHF
TGTGCCAGCAGTTACTCGCTCAGGGATTTTGGTTCACCCCTCCACTTT
>-|TRBJ2-7|TRBV27|-
CASSFGKSYEQYF
TGTGCCAGCAGTTTTGGCAAATCCTACGAGCAGTACTTC
>TRBD2|TRBJ2-5|TRBV5-1|-
CASGRLAGGQETQYF
TGCGCCAGCGGTCGGCTAGCGGGGGGCCAAGAGACCCAGTACTTC
>-|TRBJ1-6|TRBV6-5|-
CASTEQAVYSPLHF
TGTGCCAGCACCGAACAGGCTGTCTATTCACCCCTCCACTTT
>-|TRBJ2-2|TRBV3-1/TRBV3-2|-
CASSQVNTGELFF
TGTGCCAGCAGCCAAGTAAACACCGGGGAGCTGTTTTTT
>TRBD1|TRBJ1-2|TRBV28|-
CASSRTGIGYGYTF
TGTGCCAGCAGTCGGACAGGAATTGGCTATGGCTACACCTTC
>-|TRBJ1-2|TRBV3-1/TRBV3-2|-
CASTATENYGYTF
TGTGCCAGCACCGCGACAGAGAACTATGGCTACACCTTC
>TRBD2|TRBJ2-3|TRBV9|-
CASSVSSSGRAGRTDTQYF
TGTGCCAGCAGCGTATCCTCGAGTGGGAGGGCCGGCCGAACCGATACGCAGTATTTT
>-|TRBJ2-1|TRBV2|-
CASRASVYNEQFF
TGTGCCAGCAGGGCTAGCGTCTACAATGAGCAGTTCTTC
>-|TRBJ1-1|TRBV28|-
CASSLEDPGNTEAFF
TGTGCCAGCAGTTTAGAGGATCCGGGGAACACTGAAGCTTTCTTT